These T cell receptor beta chains were read from a single sample in a study of T cells after posttransplantation cyclophosphamide. Method: immunoSEQ multiplex PCR; TCRdb's copy keeps in-frame clones and lacks some. This sample includes around 8,000 clones with no singletons; its ten biggest clones take up about 6%. Sequencing used PBMCs, obtained after an allogeneic stem cell transplant with post-transplant cyclophosphamide. The source is a male patient between 25 and 39 years old who received an allogeneic stem cell transplant from an unrelated donor, was CMV-positive, and had acute and chronic GVHD. Some T cells may be graft donor cells. CDR3s include the opening cysteine and the closing phenylalanine or tryptophan. Fields, in order: J gene, V gene, CDR3 protein.

J: TRBJ2-3; V: TRBV6-2/TRBV6-3; CDR3: CASRTGRGGRTDTQYF
J: TRBJ1-5; V: TRBV7-9; CDR3: CASSDPGGNQPQHF
J: TRBJ1-2; V: TRBV29-1; CDR3: CSVDPEQGEDYGYTF
J: TRBJ2-2; V: TRBV6-1; CDR3: CASRIGQNTGELFF
J: TRBJ2-7; V: TRBV5-4; CDR3: CASSLSGQSYEQYF
J: TRBJ1-1; V: TRBV7-2; CDR3: CASSPRVNTEAFF
J: TRBJ1-1; V: TRBV28; CDR3: CASSLLGQGGTEAFF
J: TRBJ1-6; V: TRBV6-5; CDR3: CASSGFSQDSPLHF
J: TRBJ2-3; V: TRBV2; CDR3: CASSGTSGGTDTQYF
J: TRBJ1-4; V: TRBV29-1; CDR3: CSVRQGEWEKLFF
J: TRBJ1-1; V: TRBV4-2; CDR3: CASSQGGLGAFF
J: TRBJ2-2; V: TRBV4-2; CDR3: CASSQELSVGSGELFF
J: TRBJ1-6; V: TRBV6-5; CDR3: CASSYSAALNSPLHF
J: TRBJ2-7; V: TRBV7-2; CDR3: CASSLGLAGGHYEQYF
J: TRBJ1-4; V: TRBV4-2; CDR3: CASSRTGEGESEKLFF
J: TRBJ1-1; V: TRBV7-2; CDR3: CASSPAAGRDTEAFF
J: TRBJ1-3; V: TRBV5-4; CDR3: CASSLGGRDSGNTIYF
J: TRBJ2-2; V: TRBV27; CDR3: CASSQRGYDTGELFF
J: TRBJ2-5; V: TRBV9; CDR3: CASSTEASEETQYF
J: TRBJ2-2; V: TRBV9; CDR3: CASSPGTANTGELFF
J: TRBJ1-5; V: TRBV7-8; CDR3: CASSLLGSDNQPQHF
J: TRBJ1-1; V: TRBV10-3; CDR3: CAIKGQGDTEAFF
J: TRBJ2-1; V: TRBV11-2; CDR3: CASSLSGSEQFF
J: TRBJ1-2; V: TRBV7-2; CDR3: CASSLTGGGEYGYTF
J: TRBJ2-6; V: TRBV5-8; CDR3: CASSFGTGGSGANVLTF
J: TRBJ1-3; V: TRBV19; CDR3: CASTLDSSVYSGNTIYF
J: TRBJ1-2; V: TRBV18; CDR3: CASSPLEAYGYTF
J: TRBJ2-1; V: TRBV6-5; CDR3: CASRRLAGGDEQFF
J: TRBJ2-3; V: TRBV10-3; CDR3: CASWDYTDTQYF
J: TRBJ1-4; V: TRBV29-1; CDR3: CSVRRRGEKLFF
J: TRBJ1-1; V: TRBV4-2; CDR3: CASSQDMGQGYTEAFF
J: TRBJ2-1; V: TRBV7-9; CDR3: CASSLKFRLAGTMDEQFF
J: TRBJ2-5; V: TRBV19; CDR3: CASSIEASGSGKETQYF
J: TRBJ1-2; V: TRBV14; CDR3: CASSQDWQGSYTF
J: TRBJ1-1; V: TRBV5-6; CDR3: CASSTTRTEAFF
J: TRBJ2-2; V: TRBV5-1; CDR3: CASSLVQYIGELFF
J: TRBJ2-5; V: TRBV7-6; CDR3: CASSLFMVPRETQYF
J: TRBJ2-1; V: TRBV9; CDR3: CASSARMETSGNEQFF
J: TRBJ2-7; V: TRBV4-3; CDR3: CASAETGGPSYEQYF
J: TRBJ1-1; V: TRBV7-3; CDR3: CASSPPDRGLTEAFF
J: TRBJ2-7; V: TRBV7-7; CDR3: CASSLGSAGGSYEQYF
J: TRBJ1-3; V: TRBV6-1; CDR3: CASGGAGNTIYF
J: TRBJ2-7; V: TRBV19; CDR3: CATQGDRDEQYF
J: TRBJ1-4; V: TRBV6-5; CDR3: CASRDDGEKLFF
J: TRBJ2-4; V: TRBV25-1; CDR3: CASSEATGNRKNIQYF
J: TRBJ2-6; V: TRBV28; CDR3: CASKGQSSGANVLTF
J: TRBJ2-7; V: TRBV19; CDR3: CASSGRDNSYEQYF
J: TRBJ1-1; V: TRBV6-5; CDR3: CASSYSTRVGTEAFF
J: TRBJ1-4; V: TRBV7-8; CDR3: CASRPPGGAEEKLFF
J: TRBJ1-1; V: TRBV6-2/TRBV6-3; CDR3: CASRIDSLNTEAFF
J: TRBJ1-1; V: TRBV12-3/TRBV12-4; CDR3: CASSLQGAGTEAFF
J: TRBJ2-5; V: TRBV9; CDR3: CASSVDPGFTETQYF
J: TRBJ1-1; V: TRBV18; CDR3: CAGAGQGGTEAFF
J: TRBJ2-5; V: TRBV2; CDR3: CASSDQRQGGKTQYF